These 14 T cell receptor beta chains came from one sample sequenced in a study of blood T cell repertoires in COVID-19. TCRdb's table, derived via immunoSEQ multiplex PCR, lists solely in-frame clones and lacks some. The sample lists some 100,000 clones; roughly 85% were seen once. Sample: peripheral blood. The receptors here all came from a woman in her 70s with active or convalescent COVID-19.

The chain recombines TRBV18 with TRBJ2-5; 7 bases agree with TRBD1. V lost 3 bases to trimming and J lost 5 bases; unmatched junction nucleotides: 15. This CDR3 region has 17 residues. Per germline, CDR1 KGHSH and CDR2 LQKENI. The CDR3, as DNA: TGTGCCAGCTCACCGGGGACAGCCAACGTGGGTCGGGAGACCCAGTACTTC. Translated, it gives CASSPGTANVGRETQYF.

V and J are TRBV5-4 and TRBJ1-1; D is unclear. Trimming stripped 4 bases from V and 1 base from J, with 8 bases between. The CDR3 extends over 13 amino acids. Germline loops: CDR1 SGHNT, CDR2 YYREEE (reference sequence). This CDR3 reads CASSPRENTEAFF. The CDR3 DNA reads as TGTGCCAGCAGCCCGCGGGAGAACACTGAAGCTTTCTTT.

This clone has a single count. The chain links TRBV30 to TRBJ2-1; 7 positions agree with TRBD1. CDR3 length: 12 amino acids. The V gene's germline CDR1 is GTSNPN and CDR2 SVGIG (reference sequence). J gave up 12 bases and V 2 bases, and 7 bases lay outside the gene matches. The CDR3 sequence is CAWSLPRQGQFF. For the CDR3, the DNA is TGTGCCTGGAGTCTGCCCCGACAGGGGCAGTTCTTC. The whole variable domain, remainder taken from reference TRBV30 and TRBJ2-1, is SQTIHQWPATLVQPVGSPLSLECTVEGTSNPNLYWYRQAAGRGLQLLFYSVGIGQISSEVPQNLSASRPQDRQFILSSKKLLLSDSGFYLCAWSLPRQGQFFGPGTRLTVL.

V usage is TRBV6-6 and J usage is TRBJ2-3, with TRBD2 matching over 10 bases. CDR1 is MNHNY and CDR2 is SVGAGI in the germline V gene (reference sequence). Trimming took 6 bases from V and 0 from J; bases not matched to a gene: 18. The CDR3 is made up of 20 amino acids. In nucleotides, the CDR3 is TGTGCCAGCAGCAAAAGGGGAGCCGGGACTAGCGAAGCTAGCACAGATACGCAGTATTTT. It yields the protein CASSKRGAGTSEASTDTQYF.

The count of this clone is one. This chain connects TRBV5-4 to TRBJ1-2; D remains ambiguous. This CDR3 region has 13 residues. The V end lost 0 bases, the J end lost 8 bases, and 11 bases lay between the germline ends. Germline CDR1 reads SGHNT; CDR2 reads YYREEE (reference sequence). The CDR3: CASSLVQREGYTF. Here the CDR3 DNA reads TGTGCCAGCAGCTTGGTGCAGCGGGAGGGCTACACCTTC.

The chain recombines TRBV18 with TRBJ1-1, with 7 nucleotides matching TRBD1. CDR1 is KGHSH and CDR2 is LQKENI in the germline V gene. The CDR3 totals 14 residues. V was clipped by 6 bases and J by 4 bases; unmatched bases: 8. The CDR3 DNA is TGTGCCAGCTCTCCAGACAGGGCCGGCACTGAAGCTTTCTTT. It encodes CASSPDRAGTEAFF.

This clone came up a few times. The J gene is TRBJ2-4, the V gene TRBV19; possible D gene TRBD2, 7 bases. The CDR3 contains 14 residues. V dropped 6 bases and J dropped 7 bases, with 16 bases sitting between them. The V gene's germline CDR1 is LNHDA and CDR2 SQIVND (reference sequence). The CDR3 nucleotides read TGTGCCAGTAGGCACAACAGGGAGGGGAACATTCAGTACTTC. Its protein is CASRHNREGNIQYF.

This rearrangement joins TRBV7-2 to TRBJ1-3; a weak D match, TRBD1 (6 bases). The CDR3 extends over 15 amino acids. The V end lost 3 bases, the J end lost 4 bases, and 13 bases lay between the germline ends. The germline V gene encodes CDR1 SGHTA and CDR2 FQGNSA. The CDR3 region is CASSFSGVFGNTIYF. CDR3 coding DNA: TGTGCCAGCAGCTTCTCAGGGGTCTTCGGAAACACCATATATTTT.

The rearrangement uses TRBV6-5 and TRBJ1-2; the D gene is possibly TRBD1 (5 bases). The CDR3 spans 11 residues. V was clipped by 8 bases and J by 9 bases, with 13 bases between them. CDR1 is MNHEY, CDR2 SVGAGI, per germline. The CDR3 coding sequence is TGTGCCAGCGCGCGGGGGGGTAGCTACACCTTC. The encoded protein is CASARGGSYTF.

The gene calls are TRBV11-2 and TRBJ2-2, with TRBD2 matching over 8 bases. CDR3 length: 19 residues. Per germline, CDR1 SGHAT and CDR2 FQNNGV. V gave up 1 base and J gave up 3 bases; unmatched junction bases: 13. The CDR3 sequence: CASSLVAGFGGAYTGELFF. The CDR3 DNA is TGTGCCAGCAGCTTAGTAGCGGGCTTCGGGGGGGCCTACACCGGGGAGCTGTTTTTT.

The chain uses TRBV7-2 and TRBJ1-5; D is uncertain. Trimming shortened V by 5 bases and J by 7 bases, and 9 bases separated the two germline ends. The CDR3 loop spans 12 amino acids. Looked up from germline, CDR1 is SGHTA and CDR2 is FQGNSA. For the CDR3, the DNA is TGTGCCAGCAGCCCTCCGGGGCAGCCCCAGCATTTT. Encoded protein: CASSPPGQPQHF.

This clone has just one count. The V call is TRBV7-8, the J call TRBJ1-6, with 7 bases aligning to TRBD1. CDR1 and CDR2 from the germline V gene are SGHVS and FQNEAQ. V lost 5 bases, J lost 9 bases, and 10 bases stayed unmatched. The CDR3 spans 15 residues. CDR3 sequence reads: CASSPEGAAGSPLHF. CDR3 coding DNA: TGTGCCAGCAGCCCAGAGGGGGCTGCCGGTTCACCCCTCCACTTT.

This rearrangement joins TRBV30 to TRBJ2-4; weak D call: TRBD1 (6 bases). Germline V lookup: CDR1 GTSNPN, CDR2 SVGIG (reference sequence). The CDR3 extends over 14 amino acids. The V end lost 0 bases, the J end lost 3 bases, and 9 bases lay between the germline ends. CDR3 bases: TGTGCCTGGAGTGTACAGGGAAGCAAAAACATTCAGTACTTC. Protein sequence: CAWSVQGSKNIQYF.

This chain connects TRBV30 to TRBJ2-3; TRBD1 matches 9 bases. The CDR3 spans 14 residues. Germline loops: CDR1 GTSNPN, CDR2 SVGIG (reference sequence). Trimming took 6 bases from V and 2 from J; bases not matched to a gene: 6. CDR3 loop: CACTGTGNTDTQYF. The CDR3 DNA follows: TGTGCCTGTACCGGGACAGGGAACACAGATACGCAGTATTTT.